What follows are 25 T cell receptor beta chains derived from one specimen sequenced in a study of blood T cell repertoires in COVID-19. The table came from immunoSEQ multiplex PCR; TCRdb's copy has only in-frame clones and leaves some out. The sample shows 150,000 to 200,000 clones, around 90% of them seen only once. Sequencing was done on a sample of peripheral blood. The receptors derive from a man over 45 with acute or convalescent COVID-19.

The chain couples TRBV28 to TRBJ1-1; 7 nucleotides agree with TRBD1. Germline V gives CDR1 MDHEN, CDR2 SYDVKM. J lost 3 bases, V lost 11 bases, and 12 bases had no gene match. The CDR3 has 14 residues. This chain's CDR3 is CAAKTGRWDTEAFF. For the CDR3, the DNA is TGTGCCGCGAAGACAGGGCGATGGGACACTGAAGCTTTCTTT.

The DNA for the CDR3 is TGTGCCAGCAGCAAACAGGGTATGGACGAAAAACTGTTTTTT. It yields the protein CASSKQGMDEKLFF. The gene calls are TRBV11-2 and TRBJ1-4; possible D gene TRBD1, 6 bases. Trimming took off 5 bases at V and 8 bases at J, with 15 bases between the two ends. This CDR3 has 14 amino acids. Germline CDR1 reads SGHAT; CDR2 reads FQNNGV.

As concerns this clone: At the DNA level, this CDR3 is encoded by other sequences in the same sample as well. V usage is TRBV2 and J usage is TRBJ2-7, with 7 bases identical to TRBD1. CDR3 length equals 13 residues. With 7 bases clipped from V and 2 bases from J, the junction kept 5 bases outside the gene matches. Per germline, CDR1 SNHLY and CDR2 FYNNEI. In nucleotides, the CDR3 is TGTGCCAGCACCCGGGACAGAACCTACGAGCAGTACGTC. Protein: CASTRDRTYEQYV.

The chain recombines TRBV28 with TRBJ2-3; 9 bases are a match to TRBD2. The germline V gene encodes CDR1 MDHEN and CDR2 SYDVKM. V trimming: 4 bases; J trimming: 3 bases; junction bases outside the gene matches: 5. This CDR3 spans 15 amino acids. CDR3 nucleotide sequence: TGTGCCAGCAGTTATCCTAGCGGGACTACAGATACGCAGTATTTT. Translation: CASSYPSGTTDTQYF.

This clone showed up just once. V and J are TRBV19 and TRBJ1-5, with D possibly TRBD1 on 6 matching bases. Germline V lookup: CDR1 LNHDA, CDR2 SQIVND (reference sequence). The CDR3 consists of 15 residues. The V gene lost 3 bases and the J gene lost 3 bases, with 12 bases spanning the gap. The chain's CDR3 is CASSIWGHINQPQHF. CDR3 sequence (DNA): TGTGCCAGTAGTATCTGGGGACATATCAATCAGCCCCAGCATTTT.

V and J are TRBV11-3 and TRBJ1-5; no clear D gene. Trimming removed 5 bases at V and 11 bases at J, with 22 bases between. CDR3 length equals 15 residues. Germline V lookup: CDR1 SGHNT, CDR2 YENEEA. The CDR3: CASSPGRGFHQTQHF. The CDR3 region has the DNA TGTGCCAGCAGCCCGGGTCGGGGTTTCCATCAAACCCAGCATTTT.

This chain links TRBV12-3 or TRBV12-4 with TRBJ1-1, with TRBD1 matching over 11 bases. The CDR3 loop spans 13 amino acids. Losses at the gene ends were 6 bases for V and 6 bases for J; bases not matched to a gene: 3. This chain's CDR3 is CASSRTGGSEAFF. DNA for the CDR3: TGTGCCAGCAGCCGGACAGGGGGCTCTGAAGCTTTCTTT.

The V gene is TRBV9, the J gene TRBJ1-3; D unclear. The germline V and J ends were trimmed by 4 bases and 7 bases, with 12 bases remaining between them. The CDR3 contains 13 residues. The germline V gene encodes CDR1 SGDLS and CDR2 YYNGEE. Here the CDR3 reads CASSPSRLNTIYF. The CDR3 nucleotides read TGTGCCAGCAGCCCCTCCAGGTTGAACACCATATATTTT. The complete variable domain, with remaining parts taken from reference TRBV9 and TRBJ1-3, reads DSGVTQTPKHLITATGQRVTLRCSPRSGDLSVYWYQQSLDQGLQFLIQYYNGEERAKGNILERFSAQQFPDLHSELNLSSLELGDSALYFCASSPSRLNTIYFGEGSWLTVV.

The V call is TRBV10-1, the J call TRBJ2-7; tentatively, D is TRBD2 (6 bases). The germline V gene encodes CDR1 WNHNN and CDR2 SYGVQD (reference sequence). The CDR3 contains 15 residues. V shed 3 bases and J shed 3 bases, with 15 bases lying between them. CDR3 nucleotides: TGCGCCAGCAGTGATTGGAGGGGCCAAATCTACGAGCAGTACTTC. It yields the protein CASSDWRGQIYEQYF.

This chain links TRBV2 with TRBJ2-7, with a weak D call TRBD1 (6 bases). Germline values: CDR1 SNHLY, CDR2 FYNNEI. CDR3 length equals 13 residues. Trimming shortened V by 4 bases and J by 4 bases, and 11 bases separated the two germline ends. The CDR3 region has the DNA TGTGCCAGCAGTGCCCAGGGGCCTTACGAGCAGTACGTC. Protein product: CASSAQGPYEQYV.

The chain couples TRBV6-2 or TRBV6-3 to TRBJ2-3, with TRBD2 matching over 9 bases. This CDR3 has 15 residues. With V trimmed by 6 bases and J by 0 bases, 4 bases remained unmatched. CDR1 is MNHEY, CDR2 SVGEGT, per germline. CDR3 in amino acids: CASSPAGGSTDTQYF. Written as DNA, the CDR3 is TGTGCCAGCAGCCCCGCGGGGGGGAGCACAGATACGCAGTATTTT.

This chain connects TRBV13 to TRBJ2-3; 11 nucleotides match TRBD2. With 4 bases clipped from V and 6 bases from J, the junction kept 3 bases outside the gene matches. The CDR3 has 14 residues. CDR1 is PRHDT and CDR2 is FYEKMQ in the germline V gene (reference sequence). The CDR3: CASSSVAGGDTQYF. CDR3 sequence (DNA): TGTGCCAGCAGCTCCGTAGCGGGAGGGGATACGCAGTATTTT.

V gene TRBV3-1 (or the pseudogene TRBV3-2) combines with J gene TRBJ1-3; TRBD1 is a possible D gene (6 bases). Between the trimmed V and J ends, which lost 0 bases and 4 bases, there was a span of 13 bases. The germline CDR1 and CDR2 sequences are LGHDT and YNNKEL (reference sequence). This CDR3 spans 16 amino acids. DNA for the CDR3: TGTGCCAGCAGCCAAGACCTACAGGGTCCCGGAAACACCATATATTTT. Residues: CASSQDLQGPGNTIYF.

The gene calls are TRBV6-2 or TRBV6-3 and TRBJ1-2, with D unclear. CDR1 is MNHEY and CDR2 is SVGEGT in the germline V gene. The CDR3 spans 13 residues. V gave up 2 bases and J gave up 4 bases, with 8 bases separating them. This chain's CDR3 is CASSYGQLYGYTF. Here the CDR3 DNA reads TGTGCCAGCAGTTACGGGCAGCTCTATGGCTACACCTTC.

The J gene is TRBJ2-6, the V gene TRBV14; 9 positions match TRBD1. The V gene's germline CDR1 is SGHDN and CDR2 FVKESK. V was pared by 5 bases and J by 0 bases, with 5 bases of the junction left unmatched. The CDR3 extends over 17 amino acids. CDR3 amino acids: CASSSGTGFSGANVLTF. The CDR3 region has the DNA TGTGCCAGCAGCAGTGGGACAGGGTTCTCTGGGGCCAACGTCCTGACTTTC.

The chain recombines TRBV2 with TRBJ2-5, with 11 bases matching TRBD2. Trimming at V came to 4 bases and at J to 5 bases, leaving 6 bases not matched to a gene. The CDR3 has 15 residues. Germline V gene data show CDR1 as SNHLY and CDR2 as FYNNEI. The CDR3 DNA is TGTGCCAGCAGTGTCTTAGCGGGAGGGGGGGAGACCCAGTACTTC. Translating gives CASSVLAGGGETQYF. The full variable domain, its missing parts supplied by reference TRBV2 and TRBJ2-5, is EPEVTQTPSHQVTQMGQEVILRCVPISNHLYFYWYRQILGQKVEFLVSFYNNEISEKSEIFDDQFSVERPDGSNFTLKIRSTKLEDSAMYFCASSVLAGGGETQYFGPGTRLLVL.

This chain connects TRBV4-2 to TRBJ2-3, with a possible D match to TRBD1 (6 bases). From germline, CDR1 is LGHNA and CDR2 YNFKEQ. The length of the CDR3 is 15 residues. V lost 0 bases, J lost 5 bases, and 12 bases lay in between. The CDR3 sequence is CASSQDAGARDTQYF. The CDR3 nucleotides are TGTGCCAGCAGCCAAGATGCAGGGGCGAGAGATACGCAGTATTTT.

This chain links TRBV4-3 with TRBJ2-5; the D gene is possibly TRBD2 (6 bases). Germline CDR1 reads LGHNA; CDR2 reads YSLEER. V lost 1 base to trimming and J lost 5 bases, with 11 bases between them. The CDR3 runs 14 residues. DNA for the CDR3: TGCGCCAGCAGCCAAGTGGTGGGGAGGGAGACCCAGTACTTC. It is translated as CASSQVVGRETQYF.

The CDR3: CASKWGGQPQHF. In DNA form, the CDR3 reads TGTGCCAGCAAATGGGGAGGTCAGCCCCAGCATTTT. V gene TRBV28 combines with J gene TRBJ1-5; D is ambiguous. The CDR3 is 12 amino acids. The germline V gene encodes CDR1 MDHEN and CDR2 SYDVKM. The germline V and J ends were trimmed by 7 bases and 6 bases, with 10 bases remaining between them. The full variable domain, rest sourced from reference TRBV28 and TRBJ1-5, is DVKVTQSSRYLVKRTGEKVFLECVQDMDHENMFWYRQDPGLGLRLIYFSYDVKMKEKGDIPEGYSVSREKKERFSLILESASTNQTSMYLCASKWGGQPQHFGDGTRLSIL.

For this clone: This same CDR3 is encoded by further DNA sequences in the sample. The chain uses TRBV19 and TRBJ2-6; TRBD1 might be the D (5 bases). Trimming shortened V by 4 bases and J by 0 bases, and 7 bases separated the two germline ends. Germline V gene lookup returns CDR1 LNHDA and CDR2 SQIVND (reference sequence). The length of the CDR3 is 15 residues. The CDR3 bases are TGTGCCAGTAGTAGAGACAGCTCTGGGGCCAACGTCCTGACTTTC. Translation: CASSRDSSGANVLTF.

The count of this clone is one. The V call is TRBV12-3 or TRBV12-4, the J call TRBJ2-3; D gene uncertain. V was cut by 6 bases and J by 6 bases, with 13 bases left in between. CDR3 length equals 13 residues. The CDR3 DNA reads as TGTGCCAGCAGCCCACCTCCCGGGGATACGCAGTATTTT. This codes for CASSPPPGDTQYF.

The chain has TRBV19 and TRBJ2-2, with D perhaps TRBD2 (6 bases). The germline V gene encodes CDR1 LNHDA and CDR2 SQIVND (reference sequence). Trimming left V 2 bases short and J 5 bases short, with 15 bases between. This CDR3 has 16 amino acids. The CDR3: CASSIIARGGTGELFF. DNA for the CDR3: TGTGCCAGTAGTATAATCGCGAGGGGAGGTACCGGGGAGCTGTTTTTT.

This chain joins TRBV28 and TRBJ2-6, with 11 nucleotides matching TRBD2. Germline trimming cut 4 bases from V and 0 bases from J; bases unmatched to any gene: 17. Germline V gives CDR1 MDHEN, CDR2 SYDVKM. The CDR3 covers 22 residues. The DNA for the CDR3 is TGTGCCAGCAGTTCCGTCTACGGACTAGCGGGCCGAAGACTCTCTGGGGCCAACGTCCTGACTTTC. This sequence encodes CASSSVYGLAGRRLSGANVLTF.

The chain couples TRBV28 to TRBJ2-3; perhaps TRBD1 as D (6 bases). Germline V gene lookup returns CDR1 MDHEN and CDR2 SYDVKM. The CDR3 contains 13 residues. The CDR3 sequence is CASEGVGTDTQYF. The CDR3 DNA reads TGTGCTAGTGAGGGGGTTGGCACAGATACGCAGTATTTT.

The CDR3 DNA reads TGTGCCAGCAGTTTGGGACTTTCCTACGAGCAGTACTTC. Translating gives CASSLGLSYEQYF. The chain links TRBV27 to TRBJ2-7, with D perhaps TRBD2 (6 bases). This CDR3 is built from 13 residues. V lost 3 bases to trimming and J lost 1 base, with 7 bases between them. CDR1 is MNHEY and CDR2 is SMNVEV in the germline V gene (reference sequence).